The 23 T cell receptor beta chains listed next were all sequenced from one sample in a study of metastatic and nonmetastatic thyroid tumors. TCRdb used MiXCR to call clones anew from the PCR reads. This table has around 53,000 clones, over 15% appearing once. Each patient went into thyroid surgery without having received any treatment. Sequenced material: blood. These receptors were obtained from a female donor with papillary thyroid cancer or a benign thyroid nodule (not recorded which). Some clones in this sample may be carry-over from other donors' samples.

A note on this clone: This clone may be a read error of a much larger clone one base away. The J gene is TRBJ1-1, the V gene TRBV29-1; D is unresolved. The ends were cut back, 1 base at V and 4 bases at J, with 7 bases in the middle. There are 12 residues in the CDR3. Germline V lookup: CDR1 SQVTM, CDR2 ANQGSEA. Here the CDR3 reads CSVEGVATEAFF. The DNA of the CDR3 is TGCAGCGTTGAAGGGGTGGCCACTGAAGCTTTCTTT.

Ten or more counts support this clone. This CDR3 is also generated by other DNA sequences in the sample. The gene calls are TRBV20-1 and TRBJ2-7; 7 bases are shared with TRBD2. Germline loops: CDR1 DFQATT, CDR2 SNEGSKA (reference sequence). V shed 0 bases and J 1 base; nucleotides not matched to a gene: 6. The CDR3 spans 15 residues. CDR3 nucleotides: TGCAGTGCTAGAGACGGGACTAAGGGTTCCTACGAGCAGTACTTC. Translating gives CSARDGTKGSYEQYF.

Comments on this clone: It may be a read error: a sequence one base away is much more abundant. V gene TRBV29-1 combines with J gene TRBJ2-5; either TRBD1 or TRBD2 may supply D (6 bases each). The CDR3 is 14 amino acids. V lost 0 bases and J lost 3, with 11 bases in between. Looked up from germline, CDR1 is SQVTM and CDR2 is ANQGSEA. The CDR3 region is CSVEEPGGKETQYF. CDR3 nucleotides: TGCAGCGTTGAAGAACCCGGGGGCAAAGAGACCCAGTACTTC.

This clone has at least ten counts. The J gene is TRBJ2-2, the V gene TRBV28; either TRBD1 or TRBD2 may supply D (5 bases each). The CDR3 covers 14 residues. Germline loops: CDR1 MDHEN, CDR2 SYDVKM. The V and J ends lost 6 bases and 4 bases respectively, with 12 bases between them. The CDR3 is CASRREGTTGELFF. The CDR3 nucleotides read TGTGCCAGCAGACGAGAGGGGACCACCGGGGAGCTGTTTTTT.

This clone has ten or more counts. The rearrangement uses TRBV28 and TRBJ2-1; TRBD2 matches at 9 bases. The germline gives CDR1 MDHEN, CDR2 SYDVKM. The CDR3 runs 19 residues. Trimming at V came to 4 bases and at J to 10 bases, leaving 23 bases not matched to a gene. Here the CDR3 DNA reads TGTGCCAGCAGTTCTAAACTCCTCGTCGTAGCGGGAGATAGTATGGAGCAGTTCTTC. Its translation: CASSSKLLVVAGDSMEQFF.

Concerning this clone itself: The identical CDR3 is also encoded by other nucleotide sequences in the sample. J is TRBJ1-5 and V is TRBV20-1; D is unresolved. Germline lookup yields CDR1 DFQATT and CDR2 SNEGSKA (reference sequence). V shed 5 bases and J shed 9 bases, with 23 bases lying between them. The CDR3 is 15 residues long. The CDR3 reads CSASRPQVGSRPQHF. The DNA for the CDR3 is TGCAGTGCTTCCAGACCCCAAGTCGGGTCGCGGCCCCAGCATTTT.

Many counts were recorded for this clone. This sequence joins TRBV18 and TRBJ2-2, with D possibly matching TRBD2 (6 bases). Germline CDR1 is KGHSH and CDR2 is LQKENI. This CDR3 spans 18 amino acids. V was shortened by 3 bases and J by 3 bases, with 20 bases between the two germline ends. Here the CDR3 DNA reads TGTGCCAGCTCACCCATGAACCGACTAGGGCCCGACACCGGGGAGCTGTTTTTT. Protein sequence: CASSPMNRLGPDTGELFF. Combining the CDR3 with reference TRBV18 and TRBJ2-2 gives the whole variable domain NAGVMQNPRHLVRRRGQEARLRCSPMKGHSHVYWYRQLPEEGLKFMVYLQKENIIDESGMPKERFSAEFPKEGPSILRIQQVVRGDSAAYFCASSPMNRLGPDTGELFFGEGSRLTVL.

In this sample, this clone turned up many times. This chain joins TRBV6-1 and TRBJ1-2, with 10 bases matching TRBD1. Germline loops: CDR1 MNHNS, CDR2 SASEGT. This CDR3 has 15 amino acids. Losses at the gene ends were 3 bases for V and 4 bases for J; bases not matched to a gene: 5. The CDR3 here is CASSDGQGDLYGYTF. The CDR3 DNA reads TGTGCCAGCAGTGACGGACAGGGGGACCTCTATGGCTACACCTTC.

The rearrangement joins TRBV7-2 to TRBJ2-1, with TRBD2 matching over 7 bases. Germline V gene lookup returns CDR1 SGHTA and CDR2 FQGNSA. After removal of 3 bases from V and 1 base from J, the junction contained 0 bases not matched to a gene. This CDR3 has 14 residues. The CDR3 nucleotides read TGTGCCAGCAGCTTTAGCGGGTCCTACAATGAGCAGTTCTTC. It specifies CASSFSGSYNEQFF.

This clone occurred many times. The chain combines TRBV9 with TRBJ1-3; tentatively, D is TRBD1 (5 bases). Germline loops: CDR1 SGDLS, CDR2 YYNGEE. Trimming removed 5 bases at V and 4 bases at J, with 16 bases between. This CDR3 is 15 amino acids long. DNA of the CDR3: TGTGCCAGCAGTATAAACCAGGGTATAGGAAACACCATATATTTT. It specifies CASSINQGIGNTIYF. The variable domain in full, with the rest retrieved from reference TRBV9 and TRBJ1-3, is DSGVTQTPKHLITATGQRVTLRCSPRSGDLSVYWYQQSLDQGLQFLIQYYNGEERAKGNILERFSAQQFPDLHSELNLSSLELGDSALYFCASSINQGIGNTIYFGEGSWLTVV.

Only one count was recorded for this clone. J is TRBJ2-1 and V is TRBV20-1; tentatively, D is TRBD1 or TRBD2 (5 bases each). Germline loops: CDR1 DFQATT, CDR2 SNEGSKA (reference sequence). The ends were cut back, 4 bases at V and 8 bases at J, with 21 bases in the middle. This CDR3 is 15 amino acids long. CDR3 sequence reads: CSATSPGQGIDEQFF. As DNA, the CDR3 is TGCAGTGCTACAAGCCCGGGGCAGGGTATAGATGAGCAGTTCTTC.

The V and J genes are TRBV30 and TRBJ1-5, with D possibly matching TRBD1 (5 bases). Trimming took off 1 base at V and 7 bases at J, with 11 bases between the two ends. Per germline, CDR1 GTSNPN and CDR2 SVGIG (reference sequence). CDR3 length: 13 amino acids. CDR3 amino acids: CAWSGGRNQPQHF. CDR3 bases: TGTGCCTGGAGTGGGGGGAGGAACCAGCCCCAGCATTTT.

This clone was observed a handful of times. The chain carries TRBV6-2 or TRBV6-3 and TRBJ2-1, with 10 bases matching TRBD2. CDR1 and CDR2 from the germline V gene are MNHEY and SVGEGT. V lost 2 bases to trimming and J lost 0 bases; unmatched junction nucleotides: 4. CDR3 length: 17 amino acids. In DNA, the CDR3 is TGTGCCAGCAGTTACCTAGCGGGGGCCGCCTCCTACAATGAGCAGTTCTTC. Its protein is CASSYLAGAASYNEQFF.

This clone was observed a handful of times. The chain has TRBV6-1 and TRBJ2-5; 7 positions match TRBD2. The V and J ends lost 6 bases and 5 bases, in that order; junction bases with no gene match: 12. CDR1 MNHNS and CDR2 SASEGT come from the germline V gene. The CDR3 spans 15 residues. Here the CDR3 DNA reads TGTGCCAGCAGCCCCACGATTGGGGGAGGGGAGACCCAGTACTTC. Translation: CASSPTIGGGETQYF.

The rearrangement links TRBV6-2 or TRBV6-3 to TRBJ2-1; 9 bases align to TRBD2. The CDR3 totals 19 residues. V dropped 7 bases and J dropped 8; count of bases not matched to a gene: 24. Germline CDR1 is MNHEY and CDR2 is SVGEGT. Written as DNA, the CDR3 is TGTGCCAGCAAGCCAGGGGGTTGGGGTAGCGGGAGACATTGCGATGAGCAGTTCTTC. Encoded protein: CASKPGGWGSGRHCDEQFF.

The V gene is TRBV10-3, the J gene TRBJ2-2, with TRBD1 identical over 10 bases. The ends lost 3 bases at V and 2 bases at J; junction bases unmatched: 9. Germline V gene sequence: CDR1 ENHRY, CDR2 SYGVKD. The CDR3 is 18 amino acids. CDR3 sequence (DNA): TGTGCCATCAGTGATGGAAGGACAGGGGGGTCCAACACCGGGGAGCTGTTTTTT. This sequence encodes CAISDGRTGGSNTGELFF.

This clone was recorded many times. This chain connects TRBV4-2 to TRBJ2-5; D is uncertain. Germline loops: CDR1 LGHNA, CDR2 YNFKEQ. V was pared by 1 base and J by 4 bases, with 1 base between. CDR3 length: 11 amino acids. CDR3 DNA sequence: TGTGCCAGCAGCCAAGCAGAGACCCAGTACTTC. Translation gives CASSQAETQYF.

This rearrangement joins TRBV2 to TRBJ2-7, with D perhaps being TRBD1 or TRBD2 (5 bases each). CDR3 length equals 13 residues. The V end was cut by 9 bases, the J end by 0 bases, with 12 bases between. Germline assignment: CDR1 SNHLY and CDR2 FYNNEI. DNA for the CDR3: TGTGCCAGTACGGGACCTACCTCCTACGAGCAGTACTTC. Its protein product is CASTGPTSYEQYF.

In this sample, this clone turned up many times. The chain has TRBV5-4 and TRBJ1-1; 9 nucleotides align to TRBD1. V shed 5 bases and J 1 base; nucleotides not matched to a gene: 9. The CDR3 consists of 16 residues. Per the germline V gene, CDR1 is SGHNT and CDR2 is YYREEE (reference sequence). The CDR3 nucleotides read TGTGCCAGCAGTAATACAGGGGGCTGGGGGAACACTGAAGCTTTCTTT. Translating it yields CASSNTGGWGNTEAFF.

The chain employs TRBV19 and TRBJ2-5, with D tentatively TRBD2 (6 bases). The CDR3 extends over 16 amino acids. Germline CDR1 reads LNHDA; CDR2 reads SQIVND (reference sequence). V shed 3 bases and J shed 5 bases, with 19 bases lying between them. DNA for the CDR3: TGTGCCAGTAGTATTGGAGGGAGGCAGGGTTGGGAGACCCAGTACTTC. It translates to CASSIGGRQGWETQYF.

J is TRBJ2-3 and V is TRBV6-4, with 8 bases lining up with TRBD2. CDR1 and CDR2 (germline): MRHNA, SNTAGT. Germline trimming cut 3 bases from V and 2 bases from J; bases unmatched to any gene: 1. The CDR3 runs to 14 residues. The CDR3 coding sequence is TGTGCCAGCAGTGAAGCGGGAGCCACAGATACGCAGTATTTT. Its protein is CASSEAGATDTQYF.

This clone was counted ten times or more. The J gene is TRBJ2-2, the V gene TRBV18; D is possibly TRBD1 or TRBD2 (5 bases each). The CDR3 has 14 residues. Germline assignment: CDR1 KGHSH and CDR2 LQKENI. Trimming took off 0 bases at V and 7 bases at J, with 9 bases between the two ends. CDR3: CASSPPRDVGELFF. In DNA, the CDR3 is TGTGCCAGCTCACCACCGAGGGACGTCGGGGAGCTGTTTTTT.

The chain couples TRBV28 to TRBJ1-4, with 8 bases fitting TRBD1. With 10 bases clipped from V and 6 bases from J, the junction kept 4 bases outside the gene matches. The CDR3 covers 12 residues. CDR1 and CDR2 from the germline V gene are MDHEN and SYDVKM. In nucleotides, the CDR3 is TGTGCCACCCGACAGGGGCATGAAAAACTGTTTTTT. This gives the protein CATRQGHEKLFF.